This paragraph reports one TCR beta chain. This sample was taken from a study of control samples from healthy donors and cancer patients. Trimming cost V 6 bases and J 4 bases, with 17 bases left between them. The CDR3 extends over 15 amino acids. Germline CDR1 is SGHNT and CDR2 is YYREEE (reference sequence). Profiled with immunoSEQ multiplex PCR; TCRdb holds only in-frame clones, not every one. The sample has around 94,000 clones, about 92% seen once. This receptor was obtained from a woman aged 25 to 39 in good health. The chain carries TRBV5-4 and TRBJ2-1; D could derive from TRBD1 or TRBD2 (5 bases each). Sequenced sample: blood. The CDR3 reads CASTRDATYYNEQFF. Here the CDR3 DNA reads TGTGCCAGCACCCGGGACGCTACTTATTACAATGAGCAGTTCTTC.